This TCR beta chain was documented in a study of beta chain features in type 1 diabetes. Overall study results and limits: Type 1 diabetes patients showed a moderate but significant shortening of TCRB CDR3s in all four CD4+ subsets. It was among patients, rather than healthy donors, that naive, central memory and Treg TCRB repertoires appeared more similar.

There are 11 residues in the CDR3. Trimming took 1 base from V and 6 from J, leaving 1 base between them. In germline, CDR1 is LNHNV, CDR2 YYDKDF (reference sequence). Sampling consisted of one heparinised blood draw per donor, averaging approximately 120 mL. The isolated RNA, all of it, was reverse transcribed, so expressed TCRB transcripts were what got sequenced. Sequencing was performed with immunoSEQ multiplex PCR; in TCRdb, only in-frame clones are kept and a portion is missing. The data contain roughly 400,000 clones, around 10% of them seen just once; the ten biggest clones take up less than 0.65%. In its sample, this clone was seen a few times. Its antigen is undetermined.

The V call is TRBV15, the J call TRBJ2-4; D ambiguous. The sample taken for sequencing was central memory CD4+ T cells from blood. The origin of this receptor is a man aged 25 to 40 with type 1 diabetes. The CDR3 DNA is TGTGCCACCAGCAGAGGAAACATTCAGTACTTC. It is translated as CATSRGNIQYF.